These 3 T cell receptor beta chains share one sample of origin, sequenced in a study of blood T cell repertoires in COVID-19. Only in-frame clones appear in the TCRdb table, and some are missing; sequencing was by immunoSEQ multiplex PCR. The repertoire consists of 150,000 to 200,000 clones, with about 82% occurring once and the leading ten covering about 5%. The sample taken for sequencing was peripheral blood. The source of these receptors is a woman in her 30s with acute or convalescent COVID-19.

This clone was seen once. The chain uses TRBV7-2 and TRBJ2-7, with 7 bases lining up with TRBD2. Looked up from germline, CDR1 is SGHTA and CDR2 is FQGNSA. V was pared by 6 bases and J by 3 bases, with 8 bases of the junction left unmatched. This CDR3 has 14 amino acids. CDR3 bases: TGTGCCAGCAGGCCCGGGACTACGATCTACGAGCAGTACTTC. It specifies CASRPGTTIYEQYF.

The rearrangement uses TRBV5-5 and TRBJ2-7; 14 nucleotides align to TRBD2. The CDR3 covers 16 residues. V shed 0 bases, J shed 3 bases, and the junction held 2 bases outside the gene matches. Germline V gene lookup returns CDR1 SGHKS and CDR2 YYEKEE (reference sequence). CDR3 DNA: TGTGCCAGCAGCTTGGAGGGGACTAGCGGGGGCTACGAGCAGTACTTC. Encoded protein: CASSLEGTSGGYEQYF.

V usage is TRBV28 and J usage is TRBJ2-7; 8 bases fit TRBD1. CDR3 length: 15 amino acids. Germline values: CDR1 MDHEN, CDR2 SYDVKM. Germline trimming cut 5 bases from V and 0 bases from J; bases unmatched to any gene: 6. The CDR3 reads CASSPTGGSSYEQYF. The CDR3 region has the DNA TGTGCCAGCAGTCCCACAGGGGGTAGCTCCTACGAGCAGTACTTC.